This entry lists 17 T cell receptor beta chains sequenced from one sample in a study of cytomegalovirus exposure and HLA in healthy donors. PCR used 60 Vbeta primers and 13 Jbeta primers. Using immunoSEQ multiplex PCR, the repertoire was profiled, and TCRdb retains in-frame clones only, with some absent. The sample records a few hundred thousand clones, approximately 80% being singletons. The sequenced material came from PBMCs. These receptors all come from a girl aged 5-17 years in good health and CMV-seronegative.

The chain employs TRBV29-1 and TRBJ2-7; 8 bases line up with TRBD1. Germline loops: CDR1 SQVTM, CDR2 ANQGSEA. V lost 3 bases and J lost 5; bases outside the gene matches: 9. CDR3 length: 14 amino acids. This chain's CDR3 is CSVDPGQGGNEQYF. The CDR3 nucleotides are TGCAGCGTTGATCCCGGACAGGGCGGCAACGAGCAGTACTTC.

Here the CDR3 reads CASSLTRGGAVSTGANVLTF. CDR3 nucleotide sequence: TGTGCCAGCAGCCTGACCCGGGGGGGCGCAGTGTCGACTGGGGCCAACGTCCTGACTTTC. This sequence joins TRBV2 and TRBJ2-6; 8 nucleotides match TRBD2. After removal of 6 bases from V and 2 bases from J, the junction contained 18 bases not matched to a gene. Germline-derived CDR1 and CDR2 are SNHLY and FYNNEI. This CDR3 region has 20 residues. Using reference TRBV2 and TRBJ2-6 for the parts outside the CDR3, the full variable domain is EPEVTQTPSHQVTQMGQEVILRCVPISNHLYFYWYRQILGQKVEFLVSFYNNEISEKSEIFDDQFSVERPDGSNFTLKIRSTKLEDSAMYFCASSLTRGGAVSTGANVLTFGAGSRLTVL.

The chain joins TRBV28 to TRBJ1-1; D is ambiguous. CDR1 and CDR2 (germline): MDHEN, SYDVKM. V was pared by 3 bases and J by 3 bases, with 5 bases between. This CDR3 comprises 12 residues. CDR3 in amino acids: CASSLAYTEAFF. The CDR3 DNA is TGTGCCAGCAGTTTGGCCTACACTGAAGCTTTCTTT. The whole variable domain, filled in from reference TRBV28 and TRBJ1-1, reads DVKVTQSSRYLVKRTGEKVFLECVQDMDHENMFWYRQDPGLGLRLIYFSYDVKMKEKGDIPEGYSVSREKKERFSLILESASTNQTSMYLCASSLAYTEAFFGQGTRLTVV.

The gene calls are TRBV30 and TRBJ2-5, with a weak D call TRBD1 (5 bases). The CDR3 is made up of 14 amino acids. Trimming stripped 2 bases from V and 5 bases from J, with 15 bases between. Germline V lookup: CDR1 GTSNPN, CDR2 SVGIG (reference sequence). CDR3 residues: CAWSSRVVGETQYF. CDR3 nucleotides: TGTGCCTGGAGTAGCAGGGTGGTCGGCGAGACCCAGTACTTC.

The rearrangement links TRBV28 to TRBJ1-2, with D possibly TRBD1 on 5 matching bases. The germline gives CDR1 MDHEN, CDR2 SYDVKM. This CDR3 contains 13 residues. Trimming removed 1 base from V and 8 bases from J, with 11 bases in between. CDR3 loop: CASSLLVGGGYTF. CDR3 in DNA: TGTGCCAGCAGTTTATTAGTGGGGGGGGGCTACACCTTC.

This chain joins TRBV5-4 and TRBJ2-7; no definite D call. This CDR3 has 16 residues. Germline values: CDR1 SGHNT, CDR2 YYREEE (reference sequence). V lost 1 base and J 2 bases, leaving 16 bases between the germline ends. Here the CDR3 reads CASSLPLPSSAYEQYF. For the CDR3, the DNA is TGTGCCAGCAGCTTGCCCCTTCCTAGTTCCGCCTACGAGCAGTACTTC.

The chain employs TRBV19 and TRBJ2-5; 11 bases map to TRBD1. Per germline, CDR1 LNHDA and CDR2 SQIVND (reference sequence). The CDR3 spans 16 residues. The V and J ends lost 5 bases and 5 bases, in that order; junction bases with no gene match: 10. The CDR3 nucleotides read TGTGCCAGTAGTGTAGCTGGACAGGGGGCACGGGAGACCCAGTACTTC. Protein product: CASSVAGQGARETQYF.

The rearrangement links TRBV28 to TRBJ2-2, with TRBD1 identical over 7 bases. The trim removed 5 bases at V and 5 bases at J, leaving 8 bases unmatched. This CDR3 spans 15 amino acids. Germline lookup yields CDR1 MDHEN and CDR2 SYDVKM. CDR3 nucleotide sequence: TGTGCCAGCAGTCCTGACAGGGCAGGAACCGGGGAGCTGTTTTTT. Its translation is CASSPDRAGTGELFF.

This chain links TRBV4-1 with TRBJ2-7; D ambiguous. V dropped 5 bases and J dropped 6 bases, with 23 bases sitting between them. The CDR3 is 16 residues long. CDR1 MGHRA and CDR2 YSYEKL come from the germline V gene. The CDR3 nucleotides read TGCGCCAGCAGCAATAAAGCGAAGGAGACCCCGGGCGAGCAGTACTTC. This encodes CASSNKAKETPGEQYF.

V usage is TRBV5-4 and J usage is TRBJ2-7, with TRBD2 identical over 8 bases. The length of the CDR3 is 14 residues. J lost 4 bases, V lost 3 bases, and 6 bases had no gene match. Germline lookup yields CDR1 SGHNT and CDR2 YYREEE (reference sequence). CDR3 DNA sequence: TGTGCCAGCAGCTCGCCGGGACTAGGTTACGAGCAGTACTTC. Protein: CASSSPGLGYEQYF.

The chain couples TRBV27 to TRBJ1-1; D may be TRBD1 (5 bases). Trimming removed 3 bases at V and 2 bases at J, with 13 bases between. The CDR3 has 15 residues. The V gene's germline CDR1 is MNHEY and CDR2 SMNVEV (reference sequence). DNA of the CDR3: TGTGCCAGCAGTTTCTTTGGGGGAGGAAACACTGAAGCTTTCTTT. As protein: CASSFFGGGNTEAFF.

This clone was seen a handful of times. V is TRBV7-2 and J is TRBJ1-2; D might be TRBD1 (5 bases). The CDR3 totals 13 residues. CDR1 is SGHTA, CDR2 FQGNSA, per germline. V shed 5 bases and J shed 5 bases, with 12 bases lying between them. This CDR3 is CASSPGLIYGYTF. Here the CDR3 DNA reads TGTGCCAGCAGCCCGGGACTGATTTATGGCTACACCTTC.

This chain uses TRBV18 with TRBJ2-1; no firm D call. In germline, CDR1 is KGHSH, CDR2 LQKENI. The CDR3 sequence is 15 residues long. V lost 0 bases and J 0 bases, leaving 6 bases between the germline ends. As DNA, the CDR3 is TGTGCCAGCTCACCACCAACTCTCTCCTACAATGAGCAGTTCTTC. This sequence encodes CASSPPTLSYNEQFF.

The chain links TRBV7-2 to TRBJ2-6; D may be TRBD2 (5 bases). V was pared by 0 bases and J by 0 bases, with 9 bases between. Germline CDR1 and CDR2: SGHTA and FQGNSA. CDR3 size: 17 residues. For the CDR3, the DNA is TGTGCCAGCAGCTTAGCGCGGGCGCGCTCTGGGGCCAACGTCCTGACTTTC. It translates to CASSLARARSGANVLTF.

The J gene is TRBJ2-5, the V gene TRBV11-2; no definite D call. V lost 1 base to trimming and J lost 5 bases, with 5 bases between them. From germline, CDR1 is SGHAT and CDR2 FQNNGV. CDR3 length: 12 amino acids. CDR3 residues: CASSLVRETQYF. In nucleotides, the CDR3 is TGTGCCAGCAGCTTAGTCCGGGAGACCCAGTACTTC.

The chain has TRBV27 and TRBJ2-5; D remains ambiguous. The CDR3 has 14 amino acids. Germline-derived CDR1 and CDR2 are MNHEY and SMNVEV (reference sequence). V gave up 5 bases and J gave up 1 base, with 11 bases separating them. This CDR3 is CASSPSHGQETQYF. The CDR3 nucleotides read TGTGCCAGCAGTCCGAGCCATGGCCAAGAGACCCAGTACTTC.

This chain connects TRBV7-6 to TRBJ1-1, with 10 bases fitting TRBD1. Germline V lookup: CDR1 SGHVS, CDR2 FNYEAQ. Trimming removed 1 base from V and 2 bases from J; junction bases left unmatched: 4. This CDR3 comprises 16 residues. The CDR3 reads CASSLGTGGRNTEAFF. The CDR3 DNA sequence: TGTGCCAGCAGCTTAGGGACAGGGGGAAGAAACACTGAAGCTTTCTTT.